Included here is one TCR beta chain sequence, with context. This same CDR3 is encoded by further DNA sequences in the sample. This sample was included in a study of shared clonotypes between healthy human individuals. Sequenced by immunoSEQ multiplex PCR; TCRdb stores in-frame clones only, minus some. The sample lists about 1.4 million clones, roughly 96% seen once, with about 1% in the top ten. This CDR3 region has 15 residues. The germline CDR1 and CDR2 sequences are SGHVS and FNYEAQ. V was trimmed by 3 bases and J by 5 bases, leaving 14 bases between them. A split of CD4+ cells into CD45RA+ naive and CD45RA-negative memory subsets was performed.

Material for sequencing was naive CD4+ T cells sorted from blood. Indicated subset: CD45RA+ positively selected. The chain employs TRBV7-6 and TRBJ2-1, with a weak D call TRBD2 (5 bases). This TCR came from a man aged 25-40 years in good health. CDR3 in DNA: TGTGCCAGCAGCTTTGCTCCGCTAGCCCACAATGAGCAGTTCTTC. It is translated as CASSFAPLAHNEQFF.